Judged by abundance, the clone carrying this TCR beta chain is medium-sized. The germline gives CDR1 SGHRS, CDR2 YFSETQ. Trimming removed 2 bases from V and 0 bases from J, with 15 bases in between. The CDR3 runs to 17 residues. The data belong to a study of graft-versus-host responses after intestinal transplantation. Broader study findings: Ileal or blood samples showed some GvH clones first, and such clones were also found in recipient marrow. Researchers found peak circulating GvH clone levels linked to early post-transplant HvG declines.

Responders that carried the CFSE label, some 200,000 of them, were plated with some 200,000 irradiated, violet-dye-labeled stimulator cells. A sort after the reaction isolated proliferating CFSE-low CD3+CD4+ and CD3+CD8+ responders. Generated by immunoSEQ multiplex PCR, the TCRdb table keeps only in-frame clones and is missing some. This table has about 8,000 clones, around 30% appearing once. Sequencing used alloreactive CD8+ T cells from a mixed lymphocyte reaction culture, obtained before intestinal transplant. The subset here: CFSE-low proliferating T cells sorted from approximately six-day pre-transplant mixed lymphocyte reaction (GvH or HvG direction). This receptor was obtained from a human patient who received an intestinal transplant. The V and J genes are TRBV5-1 and TRBJ2-1; a possible D gene is TRBD2 (5 bases). CDR3 DNA sequence: TGCGCCAGCAGCTTCTTGGGTAGCGCAAGCTCCTACAATGAGCAGTTCTTC. Translation gives CASSFLGSASSYNEQFF.